The present T cell receptor (beta chain) was sequenced within a study of shared clonotypes between healthy human individuals. As concerns this clone: The antigen is undetermined.

CDR3 length equals 14 residues. Germline assignment: CDR1 SNHLY and CDR2 FYNNEI. Trimming pared 8 bases from V and 4 bases from J, leaving 15 bases between. The assay ran at deep level. Libraries were prepared by immunoSEQ multiplex PCR; TCRdb keeps only in-frame clonotypes and omits some of them. The data show about 980,000 clones, with roughly 72% seen just once and about 1.5% held by the top ten. Points from the study as a whole: A few donors held about 5% of naive CD4 clonotypes in common.

Sequences were obtained from memory CD4+ T cells sorted from blood. Subset meaning: CD45RA-negative fraction. The sequence was collected from a man between 18 and 35 years old in good health. The chain combines TRBV2 with TRBJ2-1; TRBD2 is a possible D gene (6 bases). CDR3 DNA sequence: TGTGCCAGCTCCGGGGGAGCGATTTACAATGAGCAGTTCTTC. Protein: CASSGGAIYNEQFF.